Shown below are 15 T cell receptor beta chains from a single sample sequenced in a study of blood T cell repertoires in COVID-19. This table comes from immunoSEQ multiplex PCR, and its TCRdb copy is limited to in-frame clones, with some not included. The table includes under 130,000 clones, around 92% detected once. Sequenced material: peripheral blood. The receptors originated from a woman aged 55 to 70 with acute or convalescent COVID-19.

This clone has just a few counts. The V gene is TRBV10-2, the J gene TRBJ2-7, with 9 nucleotides matching TRBD2. The CDR3 length is 15 residues. Germline lookup yields CDR1 WSHSY and CDR2 SAAADI. J was trimmed by 2 bases and V by 0 bases; bases with no gene match: 2. The CDR3 loop is CASSESRGRAYEQYF. CDR3 coding DNA: TGCGCCAGCAGTGAGTCACGCGGGAGGGCCTACGAGCAGTACTTC.

This clone was picked up one time. This rearrangement joins TRBV6-1 to TRBJ1-4, with D uncertain. The CDR3 spans 13 residues. From germline, CDR1 is MNHNS and CDR2 SASEGT. With 1 base removed from V and 6 bases from J, the gap between germline ends came to 6 bases. CDR3 region: CASSEGSDEKLFF. The CDR3 DNA is TGTGCCAGCAGTGAAGGTAGTGATGAAAAACTGTTTTTT.

This chain links TRBV10-2 with TRBJ1-1, with unresolved D. Looked up from germline, CDR1 is WSHSY and CDR2 is SAAADI. V dropped 11 bases and J dropped 7 bases, with 17 bases sitting between them. The CDR3 runs to 12 residues. The CDR3 DNA follows: TGCGCCCCCAGCGGGTCTGTGAATGAAGCTTTCTTT. Amino acids: CAPSGSVNEAFF.

This clone showed up just once. This sequence joins TRBV9 and TRBJ2-3; D gene unclear. The CDR3 has 13 amino acids. V lost 4 bases and J lost 5, with 11 bases in between. CDR1 and CDR2 from the germline V gene are SGDLS and YYNGEE. CDR3 in DNA: TGTGCCAGCAGCCCTCCCAGTGGAGATACGCAGTATTTT. Amino acids: CASSPPSGDTQYF.

The V and J genes are TRBV27 and TRBJ1-2; D is unclear. Germline V gene lookup returns CDR1 MNHEY and CDR2 SMNVEV (reference sequence). The V end lost 6 bases, the J end lost 5 bases, and 16 bases lay between the germline ends. The CDR3 length is 14 residues. The CDR3 is CASSLTWTAYGYTF. The DNA of the CDR3 is TGTGCCAGCAGCTTAACCTGGACTGCTTATGGCTACACCTTC.

DNA for the CDR3: TGTGCCAGCAGTTTAGACAGGGGAATGGGTGGAAACACCATATATTTT. This translates into CASSLDRGMGGNTIYF. The rearrangement uses TRBV6-5 and TRBJ1-3, with 8 bases lining up with TRBD1. Germline V gives CDR1 MNHEY, CDR2 SVGAGI. V was clipped by 4 bases and J by 3 bases; unmatched bases: 8. This CDR3 has 16 amino acids.

V usage is TRBV11-3 and J usage is TRBJ2-3, with TRBD1 matching 7 bases. Looked up from germline, CDR1 is SGHNT and CDR2 is YENEEA. The CDR3 runs 18 residues. Unmatched junction bases numbered 10, after V lost 1 base and J lost 0 bases. As DNA, the CDR3 is TGTGCCAGCAGCTTAGGAGAGACAGGGCGCGGAAGCACAGATACGCAGTATTTT. The encoded protein is CASSLGETGRGSTDTQYF.

About this clone: The sample has other DNA sequences that encode this CDR3 too. The gene calls are TRBV12-3 or TRBV12-4 and TRBJ1-5; D perhaps matches TRBD1 (6 bases). The V end lost 2 bases, the J end lost 4 bases, and 6 bases lay between the germline ends. CDR3 size: 13 residues. CDR3 DNA: TGTGCCAGCAGTTTAACAGGGAATCAGCCCCAGCATTTT. Translation gives CASSLTGNQPQHF.

This sequence joins TRBV6-6 and TRBJ2-5; a possible D gene is TRBD2 (5 bases). The CDR3 spans 12 residues. Trimming left V 5 bases short and J 7 bases short, with 11 bases between. CDR1 and CDR2 from the germline V gene are MNHNY and SVGAGI (reference sequence). CDR3 sequence: CASSLPRGTQYF. The CDR3 region has the DNA TGTGCCAGCAGTCTGCCTCGGGGGACCCAGTACTTC.

The gene calls are TRBV2 and TRBJ1-5; 7 nucleotides line up with TRBD1. Trimming removed 6 bases from V and 7 bases from J; junction bases left unmatched: 6. This CDR3 has 13 residues. The germline V gene has CDR1 SNHLY and CDR2 FYNNEI. The CDR3 here is CASSPTGEQPQHF. CDR3 nucleotides: TGTGCCAGCAGCCCTACAGGGGAGCAGCCCCAGCATTTT.

The gene calls are TRBV19 and TRBJ2-2; D gene uncertain. The CDR3 totals 13 residues. CDR1 LNHDA and CDR2 SQIVND come from the germline V gene (reference sequence). V was cut by 5 bases and J by 2 bases, with 6 bases left in between. The DNA for the CDR3 is TGTGCCAGTAGTTTAACTAACACCGGGGAGCTGTTTTTT. This translates into CASSLTNTGELFF.

The CDR3 reads CAISEATGGVTGYTF. The CDR3 region has the DNA TGTGCCATCAGTGAGGCGACAGGGGGCGTAACAGGCTACACCTTC. The rearrangement links TRBV10-3 to TRBJ1-2, with 10 bases aligning to TRBD1. This CDR3 contains 15 residues. The V gene's germline CDR1 is ENHRY and CDR2 SYGVKD. V dropped 2 bases and J dropped 8; count of bases not matched to a gene: 8.

The chain is built from TRBV7-9 and TRBJ2-3; 10 nucleotides line up with TRBD2. The V gene's germline CDR1 is SEHNR and CDR2 FQNEAQ (reference sequence). This CDR3 has 14 residues. With 5 bases clipped from V and 8 bases from J, the junction kept 7 bases outside the gene matches. For the CDR3, the DNA is TGTGCCAGCAGCCCTCCGCCTAGCGGGAGTACGCAGTATTTT. This translates into CASSPPPSGSTQYF.

The CDR3 DNA reads as TGTGCCAGCAGTATTGGGCGGGAGCCCGGGGAGCTGTTTTTT. Translating gives CASSIGREPGELFF. This chain uses TRBV2 with TRBJ2-2, with 7 bases aligning to TRBD2. Germline V gene sequence: CDR1 SNHLY, CDR2 FYNNEI. The CDR3 loop spans 14 amino acids. V trimming: 5 bases; J trimming: 6 bases; junction bases outside the gene matches: 6. Based on the CDR3 plus reference TRBV2 and TRBJ2-2, the full variable domain is EPEVTQTPSHQVTQMGQEVILRCVPISNHLYFYWYRQILGQKVEFLVSFYNNEISEKSEIFDDQFSVERPDGSNFTLKIRSTKLEDSAMYFCASSIGREPGELFFGEGSRLTVL.

V and J are TRBV3-1 (or the pseudogene TRBV3-2) and TRBJ2-5; TRBD2 is a possible D gene (6 bases). Trimming took off 6 bases at V and 8 bases at J, with 13 bases between the two ends. Germline CDR1 and CDR2: LGHDT and YNNKEL (reference sequence). This CDR3 spans 12 amino acids. The CDR3 loop is CASSHSGRTQYF. CDR3 nucleotide sequence: TGTGCCAGCAGTCATTCCGGGAGAACCCAGTACTTC.